In its sample, the clone carrying this TCR beta chain was seen many times. Its antigen is not identified. It was through 5'RACE template switching that TCR cDNA was made, with a universal primer site and UMIs added. TCRdb re-called the 5' RACE reads through MiXCR, storing one row per CDR3 protein. The sample carries about 340,000 distinct CDR3 sequences, roughly 4% recorded once. The data stem from a study of T cells after yellow fever vaccination. The study, taken as a whole, reports: A weaker but faster secondary response was observed, peaking on day 5 versus 15. Booster sampling recovered most clones from primary vaccination (nearly 98% CD4, roughly 88% CD8).

Germline values: CDR1 SSHAT, CDR2 FNYEAQ (reference sequence). V gave up 1 base and J gave up 3 bases, with 11 bases separating them. The CDR3 is made up of 15 amino acids. This clonotype was obtained from a man younger than 35 who received the YFV17D yellow fever vaccine. This chain uses TRBV7-7 with TRBJ2-3; D is unclear. The sequencing here drew on PBMCs, taken 5 days after the yellow fever booster vaccination. This CDR3 reads CASSLEATRTDTQYF. The CDR3 nucleotides are TGTGCCAGCAGCTTAGAGGCTACCAGGACAGATACGCAGTATTTT.